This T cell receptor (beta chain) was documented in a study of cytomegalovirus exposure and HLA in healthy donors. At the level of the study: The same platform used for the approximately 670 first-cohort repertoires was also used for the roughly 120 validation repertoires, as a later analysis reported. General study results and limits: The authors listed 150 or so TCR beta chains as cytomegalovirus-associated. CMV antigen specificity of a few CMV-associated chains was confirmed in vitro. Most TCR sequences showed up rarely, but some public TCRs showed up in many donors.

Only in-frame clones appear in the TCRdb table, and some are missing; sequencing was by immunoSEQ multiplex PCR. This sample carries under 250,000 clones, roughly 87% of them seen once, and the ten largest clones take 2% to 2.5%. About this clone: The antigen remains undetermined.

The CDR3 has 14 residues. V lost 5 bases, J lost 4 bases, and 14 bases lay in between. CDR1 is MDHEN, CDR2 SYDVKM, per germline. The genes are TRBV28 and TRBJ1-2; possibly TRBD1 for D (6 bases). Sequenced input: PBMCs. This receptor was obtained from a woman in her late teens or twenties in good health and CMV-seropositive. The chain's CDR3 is CASSERGGTYGYTF. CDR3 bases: TGTGCCAGCAGTGAAAGGGGGGGCACCTATGGCTACACCTTC.